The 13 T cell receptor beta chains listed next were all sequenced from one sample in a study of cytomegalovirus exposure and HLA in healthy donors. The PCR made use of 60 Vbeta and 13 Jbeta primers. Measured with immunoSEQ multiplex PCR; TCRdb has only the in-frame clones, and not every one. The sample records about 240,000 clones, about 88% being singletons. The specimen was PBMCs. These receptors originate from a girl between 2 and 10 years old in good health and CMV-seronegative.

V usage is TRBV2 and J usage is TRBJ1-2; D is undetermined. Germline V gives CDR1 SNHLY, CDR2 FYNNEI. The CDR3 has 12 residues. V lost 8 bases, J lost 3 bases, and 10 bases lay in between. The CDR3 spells CASEGLDYGYTF. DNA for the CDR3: TGTGCCAGCGAGGGCCTAGACTATGGCTACACCTTC.

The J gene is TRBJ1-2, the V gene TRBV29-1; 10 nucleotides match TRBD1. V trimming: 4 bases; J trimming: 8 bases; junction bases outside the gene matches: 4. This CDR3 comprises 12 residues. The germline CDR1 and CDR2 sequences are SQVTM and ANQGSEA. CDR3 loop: CSVGQGARGYTF. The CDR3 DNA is TGCAGCGTTGGACAGGGGGCGAGGGGCTACACCTTC.

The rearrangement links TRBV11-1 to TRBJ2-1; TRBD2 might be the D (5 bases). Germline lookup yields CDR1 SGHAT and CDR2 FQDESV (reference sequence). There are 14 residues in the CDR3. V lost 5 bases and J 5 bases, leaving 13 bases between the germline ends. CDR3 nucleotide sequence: TGTGCCAGCAGCCGGAGGCTAGTGGACAATGAGCAGTTCTTC. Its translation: CASSRRLVDNEQFF.

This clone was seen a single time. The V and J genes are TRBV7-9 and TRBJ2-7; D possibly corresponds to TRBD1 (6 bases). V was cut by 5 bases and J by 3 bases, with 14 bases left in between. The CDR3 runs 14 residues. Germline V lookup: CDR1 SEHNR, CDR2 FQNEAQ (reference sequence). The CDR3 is CASSLNIQGYEQYF. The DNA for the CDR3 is TGTGCCAGCAGCCTTAATATACAGGGCTACGAGCAGTACTTC.

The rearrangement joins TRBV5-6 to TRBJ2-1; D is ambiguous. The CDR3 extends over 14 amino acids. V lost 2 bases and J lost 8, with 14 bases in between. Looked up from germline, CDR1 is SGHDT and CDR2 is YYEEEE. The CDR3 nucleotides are TGTGCCAGCAGCTTTCTTGACTCCCTAGATGAGCAGTTCTTC. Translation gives CASSFLDSLDEQFF.

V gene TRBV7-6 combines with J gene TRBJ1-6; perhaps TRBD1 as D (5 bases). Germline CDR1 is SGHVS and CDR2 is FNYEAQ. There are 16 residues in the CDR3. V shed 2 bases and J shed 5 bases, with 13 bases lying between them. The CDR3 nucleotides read TGTGCCAGCAGCTTATCCCAGGGTCTGAATAATTCACCCCTCCACTTT. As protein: CASSLSQGLNNSPLHF. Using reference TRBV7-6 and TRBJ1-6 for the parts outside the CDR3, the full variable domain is GAGVSQSPRYKVTKRGQDVALRCDPISGHVSLYWYRQALGQGPEFLTYFNYEAQQDKSGLPNDRFSAERPEGSISTLTIQRTEQRDSAMYRCASSLSQGLNNSPLHFGNGTRLTVT.

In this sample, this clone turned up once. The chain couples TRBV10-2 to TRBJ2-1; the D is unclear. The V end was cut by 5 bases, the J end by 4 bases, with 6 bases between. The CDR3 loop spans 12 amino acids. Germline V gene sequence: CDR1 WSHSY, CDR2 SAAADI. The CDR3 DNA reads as TGCGCCAGCAGTCGCCAGTACAATGAGCAGTTCTTC. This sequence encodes CASSRQYNEQFF.

In DNA, the CDR3 is TGCGCCAGCAGCCAAACCACTGGGGCCAACACCGGGGAGCTGTTTTTT. This codes for CASSQTTGANTGELFF. The V call is TRBV5-1, the J call TRBJ2-2; tentatively, D is TRBD1 (5 bases). Germline-derived CDR1 and CDR2 are SGHRS and YFSETQ. V lost 4 bases to trimming and J lost 2 bases, with 15 bases between them. CDR3 length: 16 amino acids.

CDR3 bases: TGTGCCAGCAGTTCCCCTCAGGGCAGCTTCCAGTACTTC. Translation gives CASSSPQGSFQYF. The rearrangement links TRBV27 to TRBJ2-5; D perhaps matches TRBD1 (5 bases). The CDR3 length is 13 residues. Germline V gene data show CDR1 as MNHEY and CDR2 as SMNVEV (reference sequence). Trimming stripped 4 bases from V and 10 bases from J, with 16 bases between.

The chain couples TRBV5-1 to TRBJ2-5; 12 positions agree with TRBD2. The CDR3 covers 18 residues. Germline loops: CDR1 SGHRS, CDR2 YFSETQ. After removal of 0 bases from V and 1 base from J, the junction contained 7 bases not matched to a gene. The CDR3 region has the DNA TGCGCCAGCAGCTTGGGACTAGCGGGAGTGGGGGCCCAAGAGACCCAGTACTTC. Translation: CASSLGLAGVGAQETQYF. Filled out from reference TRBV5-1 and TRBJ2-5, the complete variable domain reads KAGVTQTPRYLIKTRGQQVTLSCSPISGHRSVSWYQQTPGQGLQFLFEYFSETQRNKGNFPGRFSGRQFSNSRSEMNVSTLELGDSALYLCASSLGLAGVGAQETQYFGPGTRLLVL.

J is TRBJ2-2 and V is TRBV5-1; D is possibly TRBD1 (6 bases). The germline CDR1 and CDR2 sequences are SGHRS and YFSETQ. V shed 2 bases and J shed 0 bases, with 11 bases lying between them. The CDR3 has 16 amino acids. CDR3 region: CASSFGRGSNTGELFF. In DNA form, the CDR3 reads TGCGCCAGCAGCTTCGGCAGGGGTTCGAACACCGGGGAGCTGTTTTTT.

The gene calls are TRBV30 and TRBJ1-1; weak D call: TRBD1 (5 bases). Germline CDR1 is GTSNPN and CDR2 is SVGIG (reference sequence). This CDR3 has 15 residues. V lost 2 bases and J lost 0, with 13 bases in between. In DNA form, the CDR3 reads TGTGCCTGGAGTCTATTCAGGGAAATGAACACTGAAGCTTTCTTT. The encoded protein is CAWSLFREMNTEAFF.

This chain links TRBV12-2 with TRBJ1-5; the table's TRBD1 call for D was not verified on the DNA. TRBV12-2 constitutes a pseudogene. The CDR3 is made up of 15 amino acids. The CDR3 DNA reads TGTGCAAGTCGCTTAGCCGGGACAGATAATCAGCCCCAGCATTTT. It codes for CASRLAGTDNQPQHF.